These 10 T cell receptor beta chains came from one sample sequenced in a study of blood T cell repertoires in COVID-19. Repertoires were generated with immunoSEQ multiplex PCR, while TCRdb's copy carries only in-frame clones and drops some. The table has just over 300,000 clones, approximately 83% seen once. The specimen sequenced was PBMCs or T cells enriched from blood (not recorded which). These receptors came from a man in his thirties or forties who had recovered from COVID-19.

The V gene is TRBV5-1, the J gene TRBJ1-4; 10 bases are shared with TRBD1. Germline V gene data show CDR1 as SGHRS and CDR2 as YFSETQ. Trimming removed 0 bases from V and 8 bases from J; junction bases left unmatched: 4. There are 15 residues in the CDR3. The CDR3 bases are TGCGCCAGCAGCTTGGAGGGACAGGGGAGCGAAAAACTGTTTTTT. It is translated as CASSLEGQGSEKLFF.

The chain couples TRBV5-1 to TRBJ1-5; 7 nucleotides match TRBD1. Germline CDR1 and CDR2: SGHRS and YFSETQ. The CDR3 has 16 residues. V dropped 4 bases and J dropped 0; count of bases not matched to a gene: 7. CDR3 amino acids: CASSPGGPYSNQPQHF. In DNA form, the CDR3 reads TGCGCCAGCAGCCCAGGGGGGCCTTATAGCAATCAGCCCCAGCATTTT.

The V call is TRBV18, the J call TRBJ1-3; a possible D gene is TRBD1 (5 bases). V was clipped by 5 bases and J by 0 bases, with 14 bases between them. The CDR3 runs 16 residues. Germline V lookup: CDR1 KGHSH, CDR2 LQKENI. The CDR3 DNA sequence: TGTGCCAGCTCAATAGGCGCGGGACTCTCTGGAAACACCATATATTTT. It translates to CASSIGAGLSGNTIYF.

This rearrangement joins TRBV4-1 to TRBJ1-1; D may be TRBD1 (5 bases). The V and J ends lost 4 bases and 1 base respectively, with 7 bases between them. Germline CDR1 reads MGHRA; CDR2 reads YSYEKL. The CDR3 spans 13 residues. CDR3 protein: CASSLTENTEAFF. The CDR3 DNA reads as TGCGCCAGCAGCCTGACAGAGAACACTGAAGCTTTCTTT.

The V call is TRBV6-5, the J call TRBJ2-7, with TRBD2 matching over 7 bases. With V trimmed by 2 bases and J by 2 bases, 9 bases remained unmatched. In germline, CDR1 is MNHEY, CDR2 SVGAGI. This CDR3 has 16 residues. Here the CDR3 DNA reads TGTGCCAGCAGTTACCCACCTGCGGGGGACCCCTACGAGCAGTACTTC. Translating gives CASSYPPAGDPYEQYF.

This chain uses TRBV27 with TRBJ2-5, with 8 nucleotides matching TRBD1. With V trimmed by 6 bases and J by 3 bases, 6 bases remained unmatched. The CDR3 totals 14 residues. Germline V gene lookup returns CDR1 MNHEY and CDR2 SMNVEV (reference sequence). The CDR3 DNA reads as TGTGCCAGCAGCCGTCCAGGGGGCAAAGAGACCCAGTACTTC. As protein: CASSRPGGKETQYF.

This sequence joins TRBV3-1 (or the pseudogene TRBV3-2) and TRBJ1-6; D is unresolved. V was trimmed by 8 bases and J by 5 bases, leaving 16 bases between them. In germline, CDR1 is LGHDT, CDR2 YNNKEL (reference sequence). The CDR3 sequence is 15 residues long. DNA of the CDR3: TGTGCCAGCGCCCGGACGGAGGGAAATAATTCACCCCTCCACTTT. Translating it yields CASARTEGNNSPLHF.

The chain uses TRBV27 and TRBJ1-2, with 9 bases matching TRBD1. V shed 10 bases, J shed 4 bases, and the junction held 16 bases outside the gene matches. Germline V gene sequence: CDR1 MNHEY, CDR2 SMNVEV (reference sequence). This CDR3 region has 16 residues. This CDR3 is CATRDEPGQGLYGYTF. The CDR3 DNA follows: TGTGCCACCAGGGATGAACCGGGACAGGGACTCTATGGCTACACCTTC.

The chain carries TRBV9 and TRBJ1-6; D is possibly TRBD1 (6 bases). This CDR3 region has 17 residues. Germline CDR1 is SGDLS and CDR2 is YYNGEE. Trimming pared 3 bases from V and 1 base from J, leaving 14 bases between. CDR3 sequence (DNA): TGTGCCAGCAGCGCCGAGGGGGGGCTTTCCTATAATTCACCCCTCCACTTT. It is translated as CASSAEGGLSYNSPLHF.

J is TRBJ2-7 and V is TRBV9; D may be TRBD2 (6 bases). Germline values: CDR1 SGDLS, CDR2 YYNGEE. V dropped 0 bases and J dropped 7 bases, with 20 bases sitting between them. This CDR3 contains 16 residues. CDR3 nucleotide sequence: TGTGCCAGCAGCGTAGCTCCCGGGGGTGGTTACGGAGAGCAGTACTTC. Encoded protein: CASSVAPGGGYGEQYF.